The 9 T cell receptor beta chains below come from one sample, sequenced in a study of chemoradiotherapy in HPV16-positive cancers. The protocol was immunoSEQ multiplex PCR, while the TCRdb copy is restricted to in-frame clones and leaves out a portion. The sample holds approximately 12,000 clones, 77% seen once. Sampling was performed from a patient who underwent chemoradiotherapy. These TCRs come from a human donor with HPV-associated anogenital cancer.

This sequence joins TRBV11-2 and TRBJ1-1; D gene unclear. This CDR3 comprises 11 residues. Germline V gene sequence: CDR1 SGHAT, CDR2 FQNNGV. Deletions cut 9 bases from V and 5 bases from J, with 10 bases between. As DNA, the CDR3 is TGTGCCAGTACCCGCGGGACTGAAGCTTTCTTT. Protein sequence: CASTRGTEAFF.

The V call is TRBV6-1, the J call TRBJ1-2; a possible D gene is TRBD1 (5 bases). Per the germline V gene, CDR1 is MNHNS and CDR2 is SASEGT. CDR3 size: 13 residues. V lost 6 bases to trimming and J lost 4 bases, with 12 bases between them. The CDR3 loop is CASREMGPYGYTF. For the CDR3, the DNA is TGTGCCAGCAGAGAGATGGGGCCCTATGGCTACACCTTC.

The chain combines TRBV10-1 with TRBJ2-7; TRBD1 agrees at 7 bases. This CDR3 has 15 residues. CDR1 WNHNN and CDR2 SYGVQD come from the germline V gene (reference sequence). The J segment lost 4 bases and the V segment lost 10 bases, leaving 16 bases of the junction unmatched. CDR3 nucleotide sequence: TGCGCCATCCCGCTTAGACAGGGAAAGGCGTACGAGCAGTACTTC. Amino acid sequence: CAIPLRQGKAYEQYF.

DNA for the CDR3: TGTGCCAGCAGCGCCCCGGGACCGCCTAATGAGCAGTTCTTC. Translating it yields CASSAPGPPNEQFF. The gene calls are TRBV9 and TRBJ2-1; D tentatively reads TRBD1 or TRBD2 (5 bases each). With 3 bases removed from V and 7 bases from J, the gap between germline ends came to 14 bases. Per germline, CDR1 SGDLS and CDR2 YYNGEE. CDR3 length: 14 amino acids.

V and J are TRBV5-1 and TRBJ1-4, with D tentatively TRBD1 (5 bases). The V gene's germline CDR1 is SGHRS and CDR2 YFSETQ. The V gene lost 0 bases and the J gene lost 1 base, with 7 bases spanning the gap. The CDR3 has 15 residues. CDR3 amino acids: CASSLGGRTNEKLFF. Here the CDR3 DNA reads TGCGCCAGCAGCTTGGGGGGCCGAACTAATGAAAAACTGTTTTTT. The variable domain in full, with the rest retrieved from reference TRBV5-1 and TRBJ1-4, is KAGVTQTPRYLIKTRGQQVTLSCSPISGHRSVSWYQQTPGQGLQFLFEYFSETQRNKGNFPGRFSGRQFSNSRSEMNVSTLELGDSALYLCASSLGGRTNEKLFFGSGTQLSVL.

The count of this clone is one. CDR3 sequence (DNA): TGTGCCAGCAGTGAACATACCCCCAACACCGGGGAGCTGTTTTTT. This gives the protein CASSEHTPNTGELFF. The V and J genes are TRBV6-1 and TRBJ2-2; D unresolved. There are 15 residues in the CDR3. V was shortened by 2 bases and J by 2 bases, with 9 bases between the two germline ends. Germline CDR1 MNHNS, CDR2 SASEGT.

Only a few counts were recorded for this clone. V usage is TRBV10-3 and J usage is TRBJ2-7; 10 nucleotides align to TRBD1. Germline V lookup: CDR1 ENHRY, CDR2 SYGVKD. The CDR3 is 14 residues long. V shed 8 bases and J 4 bases; nucleotides not matched to a gene: 8. In nucleotides, the CDR3 is TGTGCCATCTCCCCGGGACAGGGGTCGTACGAGCAGTACTTC. It encodes CAISPGQGSYEQYF.

The chain recombines TRBV9 with TRBJ2-1, with 8 positions matching TRBD2. Germline V gene lookup returns CDR1 SGDLS and CDR2 YYNGEE. The CDR3 has 15 amino acids. V lost 0 bases, J lost 2 bases, and 1 base stayed unmatched. CDR3: CASSVEAGAYNEQFF. The CDR3 DNA follows: TGTGCCAGCAGCGTAGAAGCGGGGGCCTACAATGAGCAGTTCTTC.

This rearrangement joins TRBV5-7 to TRBJ1-4; D is perhaps TRBD1 (6 bases). TRBV5-7 is an open reading frame, and its role is uncertain. CDR3 length: 15 residues. V lost 4 bases and J 6 bases, leaving 16 bases between the germline ends. The CDR3 protein is CASSLNREEDEKLFF. The CDR3 region has the DNA TGTGCCAGCAGCCTCAACAGGGAAGAGGATGAAAAACTGTTTTTT.